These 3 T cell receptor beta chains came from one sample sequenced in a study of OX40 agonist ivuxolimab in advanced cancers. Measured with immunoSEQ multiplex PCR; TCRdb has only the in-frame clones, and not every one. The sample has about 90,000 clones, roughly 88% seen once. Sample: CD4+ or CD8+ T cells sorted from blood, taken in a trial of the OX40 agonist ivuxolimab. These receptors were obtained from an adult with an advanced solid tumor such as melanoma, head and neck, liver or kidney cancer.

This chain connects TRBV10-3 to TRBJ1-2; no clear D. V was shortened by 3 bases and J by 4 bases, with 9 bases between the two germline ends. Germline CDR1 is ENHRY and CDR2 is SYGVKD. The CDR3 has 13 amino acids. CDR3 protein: CAISDQVLYGYTF. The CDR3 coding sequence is TGTGCCATCAGTGATCAGGTGCTCTATGGCTACACCTTC.

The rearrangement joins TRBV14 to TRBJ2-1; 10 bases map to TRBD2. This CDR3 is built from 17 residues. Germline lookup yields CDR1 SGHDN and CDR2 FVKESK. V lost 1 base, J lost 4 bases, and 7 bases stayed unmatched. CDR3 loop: CASSQGIGLAAYNEQFF. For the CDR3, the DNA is TGTGCCAGCAGCCAAGGGATCGGACTAGCGGCTTACAATGAGCAGTTCTTC.

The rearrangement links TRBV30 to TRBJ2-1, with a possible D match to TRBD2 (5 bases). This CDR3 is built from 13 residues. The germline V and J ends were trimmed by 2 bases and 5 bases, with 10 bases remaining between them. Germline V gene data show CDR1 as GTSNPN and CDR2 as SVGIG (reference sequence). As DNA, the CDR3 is TGTGCCTGGAGTAGATTAGCGAACAATGAGCAGTTCTTC. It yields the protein CAWSRLANNEQFF.